This entry lists 4 T cell receptor beta chains sequenced from one sample in a study of blood T cell repertoires in COVID-19. Clones were read by immunoSEQ multiplex PCR, and TCRdb kept only the in-frame ones, dropping some. This table has about 220,000 clones, 65% to 90% appearing once. Material: peripheral blood. The receptors were gathered from a man in his forties or fifties who had recovered from COVID-19.

The rearrangement links TRBV10-1 to TRBJ2-3, with D unresolved. V lost 2 bases and J 6 bases, leaving 12 bases between the germline ends. The CDR3 is made up of 14 amino acids. The germline gives CDR1 WNHNN, CDR2 SYGVQD (reference sequence). The CDR3 bases are TGCGCCAGCAGTGAGGGGCGTTTAGTGGATACGCAGTATTTT. This sequence encodes CASSEGRLVDTQYF.

V usage is TRBV10-1 and J usage is TRBJ2-3; 12 positions match TRBD2. Germline CDR1 WNHNN, CDR2 SYGVQD (reference sequence). The junction had 1 base not matched to a gene; V was cut back by 4 bases and J by 2 bases. The CDR3 contains 15 residues. The CDR3 sequence: CASSGTSGDTDTQYF. CDR3 bases: TGCGCCAGCAGTGGGACTAGCGGGGACACAGATACGCAGTATTTT.

V and J are TRBV2 and TRBJ2-5; perhaps TRBD1 as D (5 bases). Deletions cut 3 bases from V and 5 bases from J, with 7 bases between. In germline, CDR1 is SNHLY, CDR2 FYNNEI. The CDR3 extends over 12 amino acids. DNA of the CDR3: TGTGCCAGCAGTGATTCAGGGGAGACCCAGTACTTC. Its protein is CASSDSGETQYF.

This chain joins TRBV6-2 or TRBV6-3 and TRBJ2-2; a weak D match, TRBD1 (6 bases). The CDR3 is 15 residues long. Germline V gene data show CDR1 as MNHEY and CDR2 as SVGEGT. Trimming cost V 5 bases and J 0 bases, with 10 bases left between them. The CDR3 region is CASSPTGSNTGELFF. The CDR3 bases are TGTGCCAGCAGTCCGACAGGCTCGAACACCGGGGAGCTGTTTTTT.